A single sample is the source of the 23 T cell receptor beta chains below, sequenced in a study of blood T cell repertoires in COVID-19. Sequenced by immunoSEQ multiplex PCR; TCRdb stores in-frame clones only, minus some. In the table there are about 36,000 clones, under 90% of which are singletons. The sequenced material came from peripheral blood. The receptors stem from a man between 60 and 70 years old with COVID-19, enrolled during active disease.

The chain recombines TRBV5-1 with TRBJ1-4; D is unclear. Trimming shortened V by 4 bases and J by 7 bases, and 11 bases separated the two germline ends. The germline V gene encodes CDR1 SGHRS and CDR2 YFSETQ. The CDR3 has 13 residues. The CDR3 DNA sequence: TGCGCCAGCAGCCCCGGGTTGGGTGAAAAACTGTTTTTT. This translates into CASSPGLGEKLFF.

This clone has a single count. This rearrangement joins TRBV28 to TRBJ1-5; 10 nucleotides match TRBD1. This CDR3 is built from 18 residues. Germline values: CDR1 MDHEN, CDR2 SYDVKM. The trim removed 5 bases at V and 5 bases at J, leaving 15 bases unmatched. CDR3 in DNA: TGTGCCAGCAGTCCCTCCGGGACAGGGGCCAGGATCGATCAGCCCCAGCATTTT. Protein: CASSPSGTGARIDQPQHF.

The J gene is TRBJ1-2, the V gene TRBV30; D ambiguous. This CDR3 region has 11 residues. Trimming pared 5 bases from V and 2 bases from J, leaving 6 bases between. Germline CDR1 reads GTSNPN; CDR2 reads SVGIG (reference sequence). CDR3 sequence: CAWALNYGYTF. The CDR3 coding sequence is TGTGCCTGGGCACTCAACTATGGCTACACCTTC.

The CDR3 sequence is CASSQGGHSNQPQHF. For the CDR3, the DNA is TGCGCCAGCAGCCAAGGAGGACATAGCAATCAGCCCCAGCATTTT. This chain joins TRBV4-3 and TRBJ1-5; maybe TRBD1 (5 bases). Trimming shortened V by 1 base and J by 0 bases, and 7 bases separated the two germline ends. CDR3 size: 15 residues. The germline gives CDR1 LGHNA, CDR2 YSLEER.

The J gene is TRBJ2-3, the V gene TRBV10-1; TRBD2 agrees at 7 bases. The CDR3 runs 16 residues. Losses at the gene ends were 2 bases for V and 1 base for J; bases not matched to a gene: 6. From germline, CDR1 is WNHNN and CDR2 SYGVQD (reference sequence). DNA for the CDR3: TGCGCCAGCAGTGAGAATCCGGGAGGCCGCACAGATACGCAGTATTTT. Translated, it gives CASSENPGGRTDTQYF.

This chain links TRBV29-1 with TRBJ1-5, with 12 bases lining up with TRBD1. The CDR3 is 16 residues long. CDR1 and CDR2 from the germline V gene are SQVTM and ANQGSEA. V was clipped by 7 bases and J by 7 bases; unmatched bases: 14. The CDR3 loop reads CSATSAGTGGGQPQHF. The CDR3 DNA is TGCAGCGCGACCTCGGCCGGGACAGGGGGCGGCCAGCCCCAGCATTTT.

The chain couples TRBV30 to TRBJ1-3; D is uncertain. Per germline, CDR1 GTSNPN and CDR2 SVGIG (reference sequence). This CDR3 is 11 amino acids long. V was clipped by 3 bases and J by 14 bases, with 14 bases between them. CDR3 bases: TGTGCCTGGAGACAAACCTCGGAGGTATATTTT. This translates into CAWRQTSEVYF. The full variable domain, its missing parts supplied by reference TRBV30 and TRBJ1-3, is SQTIHQWPATLVQPVGSPLSLECTVEGTSNPNLYWYRQAAGRGLQLLFYSVGIGQISSEVPQNLSASRPQDRQFILSSKKLLLSDSGFYLCAWRQTSEVYFGEGSWLTVV.

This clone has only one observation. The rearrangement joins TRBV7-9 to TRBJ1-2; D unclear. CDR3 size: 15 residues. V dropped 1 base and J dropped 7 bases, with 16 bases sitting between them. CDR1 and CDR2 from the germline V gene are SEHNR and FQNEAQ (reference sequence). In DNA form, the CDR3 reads TGTGCCAGCAGCTTAGGAGGGTACGCCGGTGGTGGCTACACCTTC. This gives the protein CASSLGGYAGGGYTF.

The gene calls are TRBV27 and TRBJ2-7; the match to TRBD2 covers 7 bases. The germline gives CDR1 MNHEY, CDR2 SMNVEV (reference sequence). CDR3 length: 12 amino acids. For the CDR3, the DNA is TGTGCCAGCAGTTTTTCACGGCGGGAGAAAACCGTC. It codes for CASSFSRREKTV.

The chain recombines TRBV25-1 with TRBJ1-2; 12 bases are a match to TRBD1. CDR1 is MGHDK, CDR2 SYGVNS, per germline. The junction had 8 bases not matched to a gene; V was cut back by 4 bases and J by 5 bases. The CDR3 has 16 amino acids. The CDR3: CASSAPGTGGRYGYTF. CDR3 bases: TGTGCCAGCAGTGCCCCCGGGACAGGGGGCCGGTATGGCTACACCTTC.

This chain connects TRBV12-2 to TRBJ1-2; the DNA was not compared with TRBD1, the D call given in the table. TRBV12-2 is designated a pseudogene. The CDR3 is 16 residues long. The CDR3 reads CASRSRDRIFGYGYTF. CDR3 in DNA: TGTGCAAGTCGCAGCCGGGACAGGATATTTGGATATGGCTACACCTTC.

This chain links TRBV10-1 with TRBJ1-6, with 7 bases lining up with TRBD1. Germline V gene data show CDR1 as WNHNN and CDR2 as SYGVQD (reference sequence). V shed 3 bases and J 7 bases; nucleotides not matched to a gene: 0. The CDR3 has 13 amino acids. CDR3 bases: TGCGCCAGCAGTGAACAGGGGAATTCACCCCTCCACTTT. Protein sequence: CASSEQGNSPLHF.

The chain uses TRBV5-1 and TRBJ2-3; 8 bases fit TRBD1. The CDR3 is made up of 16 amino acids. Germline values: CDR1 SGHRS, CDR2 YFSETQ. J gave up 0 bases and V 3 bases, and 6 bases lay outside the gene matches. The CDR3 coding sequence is TGCGCCAGCAGCTCTGGGACAGGACCTAGCACAGATACGCAGTATTTT. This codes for CASSSGTGPSTDTQYF. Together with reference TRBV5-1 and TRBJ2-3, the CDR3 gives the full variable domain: KAGVTQTPRYLIKTRGQQVTLSCSPISGHRSVSWYQQTPGQGLQFLFEYFSETQRNKGNFPGRFSGRQFSNSRSEMNVSTLELGDSALYLCASSSGTGPSTDTQYFGPGTRLTVL.

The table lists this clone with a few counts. The DNA for the CDR3 is TGTGCCAGCAGCTCGCAGGGCACTGGAAACACCATATATTTT. Its translation: CASSSQGTGNTIYF. The V call is TRBV11-2, the J call TRBJ1-3, with D maybe TRBD1 (5 bases). The CDR3 covers 14 residues. The V and J ends lost 4 bases and 2 bases respectively, with 9 bases between them. Germline V lookup: CDR1 SGHAT, CDR2 FQNNGV.

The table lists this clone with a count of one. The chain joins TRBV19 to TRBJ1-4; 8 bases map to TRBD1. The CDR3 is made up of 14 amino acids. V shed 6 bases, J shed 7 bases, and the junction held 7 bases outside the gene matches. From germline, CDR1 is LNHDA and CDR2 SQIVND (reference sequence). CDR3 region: CASRETGAREKLFF. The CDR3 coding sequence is TGTGCCAGTAGGGAGACAGGGGCGCGTGAAAAACTGTTTTTT.

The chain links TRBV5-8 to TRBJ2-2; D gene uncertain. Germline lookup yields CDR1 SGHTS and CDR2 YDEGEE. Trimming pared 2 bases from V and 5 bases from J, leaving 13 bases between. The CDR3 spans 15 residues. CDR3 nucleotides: TGTGCCAGCAGCTTAGCAGGTTCTCGGACCGGGGAGCTGTTTTTT. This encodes CASSLAGSRTGELFF.

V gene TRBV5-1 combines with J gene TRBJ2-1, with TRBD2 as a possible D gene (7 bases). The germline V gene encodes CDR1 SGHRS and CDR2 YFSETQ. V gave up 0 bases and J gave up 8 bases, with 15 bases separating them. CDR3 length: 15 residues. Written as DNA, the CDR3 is TGCGCCAGCAGCTTGGCCTTCTCGGGGGGCGATGAGCAGTTCTTC. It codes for CASSLAFSGGDEQFF.

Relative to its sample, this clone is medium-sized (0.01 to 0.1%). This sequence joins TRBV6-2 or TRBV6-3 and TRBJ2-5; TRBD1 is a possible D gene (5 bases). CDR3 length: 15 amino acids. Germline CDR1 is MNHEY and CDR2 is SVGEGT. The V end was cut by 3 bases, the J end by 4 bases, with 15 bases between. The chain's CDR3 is CASSYSRGQPETQYF. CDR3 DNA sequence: TGTGCCAGCAGTTATAGTAGGGGTCAGCCAGAGACCCAGTACTTC.

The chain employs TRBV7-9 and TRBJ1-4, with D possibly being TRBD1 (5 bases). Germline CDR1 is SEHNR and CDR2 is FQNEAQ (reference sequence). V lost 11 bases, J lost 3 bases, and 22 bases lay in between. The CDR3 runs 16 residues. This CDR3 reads CAGLNRNPSSNEKLFF. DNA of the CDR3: TGTGCCGGCCTAAACAGGAATCCATCCTCTAATGAAAAACTGTTTTTT. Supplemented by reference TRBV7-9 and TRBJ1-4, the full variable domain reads DTGVSQNPRHKITKRGQNVTFRCDPISEHNRLYWYRQTLGQGPEFLTYFQNEAQLEKSRLLSDRFSAERPKGSFSTLEIQRTEQGDSAMYLCAGLNRNPSSNEKLFFGSGTQLSVL.

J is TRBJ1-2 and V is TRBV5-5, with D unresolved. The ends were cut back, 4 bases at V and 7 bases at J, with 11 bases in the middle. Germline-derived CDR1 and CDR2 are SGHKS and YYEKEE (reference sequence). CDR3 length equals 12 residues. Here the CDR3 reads CASSGAGGGYTF. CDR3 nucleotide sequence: TGTGCCAGCAGCGGTGCTGGAGGTGGCTACACCTTC.

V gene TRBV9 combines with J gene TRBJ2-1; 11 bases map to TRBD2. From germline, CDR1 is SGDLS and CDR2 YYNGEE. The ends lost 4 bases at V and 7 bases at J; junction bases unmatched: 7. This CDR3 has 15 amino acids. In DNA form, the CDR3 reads TGTGCCAGCAGCATCGGACTAGCGGGTGGGAATGAGCAGTTCTTC. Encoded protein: CASSIGLAGGNEQFF. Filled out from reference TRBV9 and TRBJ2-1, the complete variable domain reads DSGVTQTPKHLITATGQRVTLRCSPRSGDLSVYWYQQSLDQGLQFLIQYYNGEERAKGNILERFSAQQFPDLHSELNLSSLELGDSALYFCASSIGLAGGNEQFFGPGTRLTVL.

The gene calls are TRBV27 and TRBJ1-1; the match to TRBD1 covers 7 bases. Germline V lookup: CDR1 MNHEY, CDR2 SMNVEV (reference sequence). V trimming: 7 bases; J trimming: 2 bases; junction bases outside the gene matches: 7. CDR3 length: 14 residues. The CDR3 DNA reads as TGTGCCAGCAAACCGGGACAGATAAACACTGAAGCTTTCTTT. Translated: CASKPGQINTEAFF.

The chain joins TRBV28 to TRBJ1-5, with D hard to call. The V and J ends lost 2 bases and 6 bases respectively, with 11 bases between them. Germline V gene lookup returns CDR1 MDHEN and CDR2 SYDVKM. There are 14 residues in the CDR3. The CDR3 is CASSLNGRSQPQHF. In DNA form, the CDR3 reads TGTGCCAGCAGTTTAAATGGGAGAAGTCAGCCCCAGCATTTT.